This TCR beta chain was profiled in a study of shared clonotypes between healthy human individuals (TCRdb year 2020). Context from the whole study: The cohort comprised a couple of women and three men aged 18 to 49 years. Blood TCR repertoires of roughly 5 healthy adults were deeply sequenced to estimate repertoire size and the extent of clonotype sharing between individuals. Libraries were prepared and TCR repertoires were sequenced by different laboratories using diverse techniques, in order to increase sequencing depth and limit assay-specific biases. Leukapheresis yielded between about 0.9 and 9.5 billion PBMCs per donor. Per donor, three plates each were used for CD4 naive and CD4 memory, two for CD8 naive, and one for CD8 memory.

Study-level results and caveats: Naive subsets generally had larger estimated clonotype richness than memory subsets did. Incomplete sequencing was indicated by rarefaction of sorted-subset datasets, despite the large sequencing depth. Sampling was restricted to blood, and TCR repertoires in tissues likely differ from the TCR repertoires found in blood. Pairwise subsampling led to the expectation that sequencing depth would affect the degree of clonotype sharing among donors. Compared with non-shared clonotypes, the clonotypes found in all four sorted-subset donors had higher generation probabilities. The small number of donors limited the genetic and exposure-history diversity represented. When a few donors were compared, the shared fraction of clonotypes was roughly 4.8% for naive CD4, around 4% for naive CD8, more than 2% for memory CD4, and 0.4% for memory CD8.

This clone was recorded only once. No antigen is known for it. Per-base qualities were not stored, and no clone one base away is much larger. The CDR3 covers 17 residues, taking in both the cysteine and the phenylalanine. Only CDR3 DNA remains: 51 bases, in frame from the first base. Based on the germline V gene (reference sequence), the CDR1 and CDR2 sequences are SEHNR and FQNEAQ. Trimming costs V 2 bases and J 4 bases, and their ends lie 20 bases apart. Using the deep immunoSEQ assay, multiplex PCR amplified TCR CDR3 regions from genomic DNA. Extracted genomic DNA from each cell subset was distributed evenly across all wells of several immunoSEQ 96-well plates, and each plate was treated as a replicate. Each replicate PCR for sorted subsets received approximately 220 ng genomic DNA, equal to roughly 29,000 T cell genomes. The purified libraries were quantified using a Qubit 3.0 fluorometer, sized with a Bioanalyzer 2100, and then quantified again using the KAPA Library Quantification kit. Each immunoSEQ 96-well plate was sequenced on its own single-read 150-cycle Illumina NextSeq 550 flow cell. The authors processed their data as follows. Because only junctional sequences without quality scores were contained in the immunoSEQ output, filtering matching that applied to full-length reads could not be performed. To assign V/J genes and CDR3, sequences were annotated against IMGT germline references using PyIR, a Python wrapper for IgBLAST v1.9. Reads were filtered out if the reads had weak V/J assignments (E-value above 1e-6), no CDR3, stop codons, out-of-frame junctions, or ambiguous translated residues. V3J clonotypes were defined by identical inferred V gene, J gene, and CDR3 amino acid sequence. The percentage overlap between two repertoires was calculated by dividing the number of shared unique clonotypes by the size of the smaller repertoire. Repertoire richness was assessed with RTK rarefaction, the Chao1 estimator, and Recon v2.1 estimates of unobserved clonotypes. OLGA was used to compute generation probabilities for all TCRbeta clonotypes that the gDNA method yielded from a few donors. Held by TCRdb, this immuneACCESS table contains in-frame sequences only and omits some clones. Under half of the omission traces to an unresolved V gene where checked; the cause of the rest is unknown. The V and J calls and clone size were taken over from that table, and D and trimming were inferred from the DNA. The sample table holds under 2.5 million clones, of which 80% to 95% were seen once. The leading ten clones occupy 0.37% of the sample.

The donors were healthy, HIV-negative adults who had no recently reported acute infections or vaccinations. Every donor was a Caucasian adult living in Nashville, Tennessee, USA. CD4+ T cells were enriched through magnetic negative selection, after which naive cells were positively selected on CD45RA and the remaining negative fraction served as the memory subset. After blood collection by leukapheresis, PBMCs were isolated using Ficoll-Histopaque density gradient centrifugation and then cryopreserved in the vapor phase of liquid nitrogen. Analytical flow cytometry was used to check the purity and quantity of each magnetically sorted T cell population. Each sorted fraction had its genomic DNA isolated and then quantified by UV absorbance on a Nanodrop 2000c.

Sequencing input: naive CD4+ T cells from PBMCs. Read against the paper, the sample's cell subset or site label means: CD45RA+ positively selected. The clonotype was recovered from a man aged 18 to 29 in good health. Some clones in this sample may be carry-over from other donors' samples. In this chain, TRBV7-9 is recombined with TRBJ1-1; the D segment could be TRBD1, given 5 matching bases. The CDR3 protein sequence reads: CASSLRDPKRSGTEAFF. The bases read TGTGCCAGCAGCTTAAGGGACCCCAAACGGTCGGGCACTGAAGCTTTCTTT.